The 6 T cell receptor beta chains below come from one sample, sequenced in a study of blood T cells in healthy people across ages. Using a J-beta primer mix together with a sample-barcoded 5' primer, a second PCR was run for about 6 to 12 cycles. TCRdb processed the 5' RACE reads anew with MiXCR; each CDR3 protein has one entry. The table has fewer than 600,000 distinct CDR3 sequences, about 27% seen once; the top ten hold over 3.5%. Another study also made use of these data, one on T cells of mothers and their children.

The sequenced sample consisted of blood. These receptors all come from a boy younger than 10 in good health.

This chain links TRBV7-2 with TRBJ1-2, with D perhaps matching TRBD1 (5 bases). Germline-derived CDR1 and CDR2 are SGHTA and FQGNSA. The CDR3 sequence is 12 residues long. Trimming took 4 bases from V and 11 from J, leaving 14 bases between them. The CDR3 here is CASSSKRGSYTF. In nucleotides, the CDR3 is TGTGCCAGCAGCTCCAAGCGGGGGTCTTACACCTTC.

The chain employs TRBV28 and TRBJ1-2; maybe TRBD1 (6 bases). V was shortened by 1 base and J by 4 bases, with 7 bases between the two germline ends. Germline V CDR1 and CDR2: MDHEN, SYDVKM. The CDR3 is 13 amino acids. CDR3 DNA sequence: TGTGCCAGCAGTTTATTGGGGGCCTATGGCTACACCTTC. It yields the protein CASSLLGAYGYTF.

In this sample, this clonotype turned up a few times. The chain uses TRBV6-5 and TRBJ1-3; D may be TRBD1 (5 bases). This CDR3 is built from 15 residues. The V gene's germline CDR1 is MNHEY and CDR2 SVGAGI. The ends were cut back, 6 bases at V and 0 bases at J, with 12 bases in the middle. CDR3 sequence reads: CASRRGPLSGNTIYF. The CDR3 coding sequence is TGTGCCAGCAGGAGGGGTCCCCTCTCTGGAAACACCATATATTTT.

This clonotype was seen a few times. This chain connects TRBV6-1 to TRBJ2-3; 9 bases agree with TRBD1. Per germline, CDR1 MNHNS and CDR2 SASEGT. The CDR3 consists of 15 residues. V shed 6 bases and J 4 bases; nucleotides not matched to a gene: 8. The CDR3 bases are TGTGCCAGCAGCGGACAGGGGTTGGCTCCAGATACGCAGTATTTT. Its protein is CASSGQGLAPDTQYF.

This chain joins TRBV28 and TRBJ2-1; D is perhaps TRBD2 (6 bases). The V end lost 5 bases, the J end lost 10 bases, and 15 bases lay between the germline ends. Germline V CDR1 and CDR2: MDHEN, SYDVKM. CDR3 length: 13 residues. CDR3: CASSGDPSAEQFF. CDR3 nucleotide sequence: TGTGCCAGCAGTGGGGACCCTAGCGCCGAGCAGTTCTTC.

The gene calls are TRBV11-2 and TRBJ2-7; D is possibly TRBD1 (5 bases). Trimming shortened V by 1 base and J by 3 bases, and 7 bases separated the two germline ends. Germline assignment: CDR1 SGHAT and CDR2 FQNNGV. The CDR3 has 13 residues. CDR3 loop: CASSLAQVYEQYF. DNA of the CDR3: TGTGCCAGCAGCTTAGCACAGGTCTACGAGCAGTACTTC.